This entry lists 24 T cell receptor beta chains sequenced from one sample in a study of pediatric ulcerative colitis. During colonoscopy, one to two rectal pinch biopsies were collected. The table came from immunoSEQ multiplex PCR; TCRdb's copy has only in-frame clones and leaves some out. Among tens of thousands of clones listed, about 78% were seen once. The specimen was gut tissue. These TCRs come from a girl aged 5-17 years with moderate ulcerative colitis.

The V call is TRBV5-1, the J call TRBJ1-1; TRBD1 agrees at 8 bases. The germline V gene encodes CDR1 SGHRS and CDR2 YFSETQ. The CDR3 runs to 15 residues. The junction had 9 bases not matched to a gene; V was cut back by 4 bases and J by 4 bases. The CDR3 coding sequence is TGCGCCAGCAGCGAAATGCAGGGGGCGGTCACTGAAGCTTTCTTT. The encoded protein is CASSEMQGAVTEAFF.

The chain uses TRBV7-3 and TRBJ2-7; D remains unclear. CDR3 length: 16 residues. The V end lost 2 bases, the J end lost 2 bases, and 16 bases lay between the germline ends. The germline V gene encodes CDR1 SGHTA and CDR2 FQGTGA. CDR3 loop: CASSLVGDSNTYEQYF. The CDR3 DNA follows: TGTGCCAGCAGCTTAGTCGGAGACTCAAATACCTACGAGCAGTACTTC.

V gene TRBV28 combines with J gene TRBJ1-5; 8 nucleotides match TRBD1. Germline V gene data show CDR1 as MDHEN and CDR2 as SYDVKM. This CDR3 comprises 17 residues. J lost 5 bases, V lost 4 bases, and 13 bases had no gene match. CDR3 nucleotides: TGTGCCAGCAGTTCCCTGTTTGGCAGGGGGCTTGATCAGCCCCAGCATTTT. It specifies CASSSLFGRGLDQPQHF.

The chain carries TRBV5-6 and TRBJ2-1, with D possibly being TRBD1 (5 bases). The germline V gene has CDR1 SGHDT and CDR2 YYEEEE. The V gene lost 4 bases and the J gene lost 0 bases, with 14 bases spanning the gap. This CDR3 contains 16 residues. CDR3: CASSGQGSLSYNEQFF. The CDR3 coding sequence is TGTGCCAGCAGCGGGCAGGGTTCTCTCTCCTACAATGAGCAGTTCTTC.

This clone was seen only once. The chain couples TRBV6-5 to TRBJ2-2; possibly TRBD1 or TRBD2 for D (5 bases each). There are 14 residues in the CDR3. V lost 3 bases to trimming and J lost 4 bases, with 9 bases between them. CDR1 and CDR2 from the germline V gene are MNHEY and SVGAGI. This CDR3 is CASSYRGGTGELFF. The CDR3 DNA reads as TGTGCCAGCAGTTATCGGGGCGGCACCGGGGAGCTGTTTTTT.

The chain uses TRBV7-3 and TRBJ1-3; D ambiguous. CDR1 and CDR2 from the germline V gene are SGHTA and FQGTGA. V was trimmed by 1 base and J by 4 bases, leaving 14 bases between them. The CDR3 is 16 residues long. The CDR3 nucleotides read TGTGCCAGCAGCTTAAGCGCAGGTTCCTCCGGAAACACCATATATTTT. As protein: CASSLSAGSSGNTIYF.

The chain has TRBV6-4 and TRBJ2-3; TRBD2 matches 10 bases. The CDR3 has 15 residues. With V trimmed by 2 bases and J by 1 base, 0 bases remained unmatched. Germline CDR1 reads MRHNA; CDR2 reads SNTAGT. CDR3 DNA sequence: TGTGCCAGCAGTGACGGGACTAGCGGCACAGATACGCAGTATTTT. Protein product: CASSDGTSGTDTQYF.

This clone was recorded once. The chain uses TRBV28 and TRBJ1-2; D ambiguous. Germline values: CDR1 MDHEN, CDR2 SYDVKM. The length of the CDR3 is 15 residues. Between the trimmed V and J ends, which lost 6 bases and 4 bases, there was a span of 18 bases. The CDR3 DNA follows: TGTGCCAGCAGCCTTATCCCCTGGGTTATCTATGGCTACACCTTC. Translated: CASSLIPWVIYGYTF.

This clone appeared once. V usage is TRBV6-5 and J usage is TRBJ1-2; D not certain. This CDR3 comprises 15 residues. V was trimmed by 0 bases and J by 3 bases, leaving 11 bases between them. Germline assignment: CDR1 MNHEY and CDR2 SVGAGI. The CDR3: CASSYSRVRYYGYTF. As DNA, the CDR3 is TGTGCCAGCAGTTACTCGAGGGTCAGATACTATGGCTACACCTTC.

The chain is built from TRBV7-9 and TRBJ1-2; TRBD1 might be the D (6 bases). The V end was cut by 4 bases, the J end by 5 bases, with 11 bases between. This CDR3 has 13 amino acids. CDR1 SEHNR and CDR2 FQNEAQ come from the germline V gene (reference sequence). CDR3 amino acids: CASSSPGHYGYTF. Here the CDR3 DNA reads TGTGCCAGCAGCTCCCCGGGACATTATGGCTACACCTTC. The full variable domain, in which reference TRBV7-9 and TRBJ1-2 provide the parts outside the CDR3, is DTGVSQNPRHKITKRGQNVTFRCDPISEHNRLYWYRQTLGQGPEFLTYFQNEAQLEKSRLLSDRFSAERPKGSFSTLEIQRTEQGDSAMYLCASSSPGHYGYTFGSGTRLTVV.

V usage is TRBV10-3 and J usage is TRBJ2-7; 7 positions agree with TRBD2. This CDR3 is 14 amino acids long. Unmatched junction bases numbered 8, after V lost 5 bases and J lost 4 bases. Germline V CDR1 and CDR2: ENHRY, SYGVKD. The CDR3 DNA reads TGTGCCATCAGTAGCGGGGACCTGGCGTACGAGCAGTACTTC. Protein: CAISSGDLAYEQYF.

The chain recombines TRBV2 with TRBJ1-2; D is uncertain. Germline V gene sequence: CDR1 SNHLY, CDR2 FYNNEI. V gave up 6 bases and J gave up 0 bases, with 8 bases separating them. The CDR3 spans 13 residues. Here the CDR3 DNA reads TGTGCCAGCAGACCAGGACCTAACTATGGCTACACCTTC. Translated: CASRPGPNYGYTF.

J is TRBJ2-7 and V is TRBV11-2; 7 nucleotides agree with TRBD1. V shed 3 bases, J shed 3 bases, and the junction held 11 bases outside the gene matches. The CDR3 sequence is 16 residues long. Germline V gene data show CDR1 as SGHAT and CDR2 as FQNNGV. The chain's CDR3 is CASSLVQGRALYEQYF. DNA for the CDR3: TGTGCCAGCAGCTTGGTACAGGGGCGGGCGCTCTACGAGCAGTACTTC. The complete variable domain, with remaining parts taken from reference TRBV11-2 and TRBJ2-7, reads EAGVAQSPRYKIIEKRQSVAFWCNPISGHATLYWYQQILGQGPKLLIQFQNNGVVDDSQLPKDRFSAERLKGVDSTLKIQPAKLEDSAVYLCASSLVQGRALYEQYFGPGTRLTVT.

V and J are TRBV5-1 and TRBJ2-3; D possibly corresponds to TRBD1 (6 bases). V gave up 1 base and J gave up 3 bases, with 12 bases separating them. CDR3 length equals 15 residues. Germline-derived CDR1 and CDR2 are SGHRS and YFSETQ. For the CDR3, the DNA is TGCGCCAGCAGCTTGTTGGCAGGGGCAACAGATACGCAGTATTTT. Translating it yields CASSLLAGATDTQYF.

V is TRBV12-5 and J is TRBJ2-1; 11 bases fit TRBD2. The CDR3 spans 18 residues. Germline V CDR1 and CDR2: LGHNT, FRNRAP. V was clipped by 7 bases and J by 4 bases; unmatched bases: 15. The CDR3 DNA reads TGTGCTAGTGCCCGGGGGACTAGCGGACTGCCCGCGTACAATGAGCAGTTCTTC. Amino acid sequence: CASARGTSGLPAYNEQFF.

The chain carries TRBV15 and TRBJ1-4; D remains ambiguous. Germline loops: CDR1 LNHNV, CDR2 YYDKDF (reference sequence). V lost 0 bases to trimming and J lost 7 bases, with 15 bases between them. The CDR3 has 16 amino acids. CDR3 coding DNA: TGTGCCACCAGCAGAGATCACATTCGCGGTAGTGAAAAACTGTTTTTT. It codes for CATSRDHIRGSEKLFF. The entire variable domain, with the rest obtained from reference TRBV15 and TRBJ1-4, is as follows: DAMVIQNPRYQVTQFGKPVTLSCSQTLNHNVMYWYQQKSSQAPKLLFHYYDKDFNNEADTPDNFQSRRPNTSFCFLDIRSPGLGDTAMYLCATSRDHIRGSEKLFFGSGTQLSVL.

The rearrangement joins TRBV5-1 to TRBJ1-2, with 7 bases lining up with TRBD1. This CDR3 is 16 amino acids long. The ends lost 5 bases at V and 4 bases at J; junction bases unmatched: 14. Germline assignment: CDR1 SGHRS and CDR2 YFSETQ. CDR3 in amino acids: CASSPGRDGTVYGYTF. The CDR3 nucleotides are TGCGCCAGCAGTCCGGGACGTGACGGGACAGTCTATGGCTACACCTTC.

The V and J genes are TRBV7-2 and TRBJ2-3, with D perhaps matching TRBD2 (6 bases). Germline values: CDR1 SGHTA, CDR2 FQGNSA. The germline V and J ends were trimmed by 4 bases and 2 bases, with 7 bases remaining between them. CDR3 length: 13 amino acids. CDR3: CASSWGDTDTQYF. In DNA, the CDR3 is TGTGCCAGCAGCTGGGGGGACACAGATACGCAGTATTTT.

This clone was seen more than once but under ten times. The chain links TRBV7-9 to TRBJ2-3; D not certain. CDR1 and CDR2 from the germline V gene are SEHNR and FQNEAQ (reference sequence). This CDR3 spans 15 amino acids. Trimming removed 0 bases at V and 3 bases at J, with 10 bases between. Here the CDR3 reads CASSLAAPRTDTQYF. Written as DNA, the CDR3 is TGTGCCAGCAGCTTAGCGGCGCCTAGGACAGATACGCAGTATTTT.

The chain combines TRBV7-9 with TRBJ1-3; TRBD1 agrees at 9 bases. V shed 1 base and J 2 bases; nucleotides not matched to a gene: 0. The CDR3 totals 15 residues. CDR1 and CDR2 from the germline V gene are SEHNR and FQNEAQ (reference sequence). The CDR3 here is CASSLGQGAGNTIYF. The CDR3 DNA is TGTGCCAGCAGCTTAGGACAGGGGGCTGGAAACACCATATATTTT.

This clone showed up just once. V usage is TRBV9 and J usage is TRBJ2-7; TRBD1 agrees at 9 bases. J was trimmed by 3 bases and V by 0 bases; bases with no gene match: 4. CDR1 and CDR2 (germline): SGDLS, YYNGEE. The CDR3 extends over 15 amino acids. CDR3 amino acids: CASSVGDRVDYEQYF. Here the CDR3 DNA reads TGTGCCAGCAGCGTAGGGGACAGGGTGGACTACGAGCAGTACTTC.

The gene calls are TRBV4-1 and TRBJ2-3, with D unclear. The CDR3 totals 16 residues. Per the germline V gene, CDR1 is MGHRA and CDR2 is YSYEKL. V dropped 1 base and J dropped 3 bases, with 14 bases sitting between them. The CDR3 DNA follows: TGCGCCAGCAGCCAAGTTTGGGGTTTAGGGACAGATACGCAGTATTTT. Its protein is CASSQVWGLGTDTQYF.

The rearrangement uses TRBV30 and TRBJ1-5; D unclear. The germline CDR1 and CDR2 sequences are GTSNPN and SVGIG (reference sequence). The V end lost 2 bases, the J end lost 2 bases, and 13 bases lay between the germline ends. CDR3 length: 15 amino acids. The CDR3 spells CAWSPLLGGNQPQHF. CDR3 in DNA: TGTGCCTGGAGTCCCCTCTTAGGCGGCAATCAGCCCCAGCATTTT.

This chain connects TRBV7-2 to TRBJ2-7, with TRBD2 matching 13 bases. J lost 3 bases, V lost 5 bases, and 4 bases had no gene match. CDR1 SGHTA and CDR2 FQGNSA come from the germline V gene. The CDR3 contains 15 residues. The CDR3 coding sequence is TGTGCCAGCAGCACAAGGACTAGCGGGAGCTACGAGCAGTACTTC. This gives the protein CASSTRTSGSYEQYF.